This is a list of T cell receptor beta chains from one sample in a study of T-cell reconstitution after alpha-beta-depleted transplantation in children. TCRdb re-analysed the PCR reads in MiXCR, keeping a single row per CDR3 protein. The sample includes about 980,000 distinct CDR3 sequences, 25% to 30% of them seen just once. The sequencing here drew on PBMCs, mostly from graft donor cells, taken 360 days after TCRalphabeta/CD19-depleted stem cell transplant. The receptors here all came from a boy younger than two who had a stem cell transplant for SCID, so the T cells may come from the graft donor. Both conserved end residues are part of each CDR3. Fields, in order: CDR3 protein, CDR3 DNA, J gene, D gene, V gene, clone size. A D gene is named only where the DNA matches it firmly. Clone size is not always given. Where it is, it says once, few, many or a class for expanded clones.

CDR3aa: CASSQDASTYEQYF
CDR3nt: TGTGCCAGCAGCCAAGATGCCAGCACCTACGAGCAGTACTTC
j_gene: TRBJ2-7
d_gene: .
v_gene: TRBV4-2
abundance: few

CDR3aa: CASSPGLRGQFF
CDR3nt: TGTGCCAGCAGCCCTGGGCTCCGGGGGCAGTTCTTC
j_gene: TRBJ2-1
d_gene: .
v_gene: TRBV6-2/TRBV6-3
abundance: few

CDR3aa: CASSFQWASSYNEQFF
CDR3nt: TGCGCCAGCAGCTTTCAGTGGGCGAGCTCCTACAATGAGCAGTTCTTC
j_gene: TRBJ2-1
d_gene: .
v_gene: TRBV5-1
abundance: .

CDR3aa: CASSLPRGGGGEKLFF
CDR3nt: TGTGCCAGCAGCTTACCCCGTGGGGGCGGCGGTGAAAAACTGTTTTTT
j_gene: TRBJ1-4
d_gene: .
v_gene: TRBV7-9
abundance: few

CDR3aa: CASSPSSGGTYEQYF
CDR3nt: TGTGCCAGCAGTCCATCTAGCGGGGGTACCTACGAGCAGTACTTC
j_gene: TRBJ2-7
d_gene: TRBD2
v_gene: TRBV27
abundance: .

CDR3aa: CASSFLASGGAGDTQYF
CDR3nt: TGTGCCAGCAGCTTTCTGGCTAGCGGGGGGGCCGGAGATACGCAGTATTTT
j_gene: TRBJ2-3
d_gene: TRBD2
v_gene: TRBV7-6
abundance: .

CDR3aa: CSVLGQYGTEETQYF
CDR3nt: TGCAGCGTTCTCGGACAGTATGGGACGGAGGAGACCCAGTACTTC
j_gene: TRBJ2-5
d_gene: .
v_gene: TRBV29-1
abundance: .

CDR3aa: CASSLVGGGLQETQYF
CDR3nt: TGCGCCAGCAGCTTGGTTGGCGGGGGCCTCCAAGAGACCCAGTACTTC
j_gene: TRBJ2-5
d_gene: .
v_gene: TRBV5-1
abundance: .

CDR3aa: CAWSVGVNEQFF
CDR3nt: TGTGCCTGGAGTGTGGGGGTCAATGAGCAGTTCTTC
j_gene: TRBJ2-1
d_gene: .
v_gene: TRBV30
abundance: .

CDR3aa: CASSPATGAGNTIYF
CDR3nt: TGTGCCAGCAGTCCAGCCACAGGGGCCGGAAACACCATATATTTT
j_gene: TRBJ1-3
d_gene: TRBD1
v_gene: TRBV12-3/TRBV12-4
abundance: few

CDR3aa: CSAWGVGELFF
CDR3nt: TGCAGTGCTTGGGGTGTGGGGGAGCTGTTTTTT
j_gene: TRBJ2-2
d_gene: .
v_gene: TRBV20-1
abundance: few

CDR3aa: CASSSYSQGIDEQFF
CDR3nt: TGTGCCAGCAGTTCCTACTCCCAGGGTATCGATGAGCAGTTCTTC
j_gene: TRBJ2-1
d_gene: .
v_gene: TRBV6-5
abundance: .

CDR3aa: CASSLRSNNWNREQYF
CDR3nt: TGTGCCAGCAGCTTACGGTCCAATAACTGGAACCGCGAGCAGTACTTC
j_gene: TRBJ2-7
d_gene: .
v_gene: TRBV7-2
abundance: .

CDR3aa: CASIGARRTDTQYF
CDR3nt: TGTGCCAGCATCGGGGCGAGACGTACAGATACGCAGTATTTT
j_gene: TRBJ2-3
d_gene: .
v_gene: TRBV2
abundance: .

CDR3aa: CASSQDGLAGGFYNEQFF
CDR3nt: TGTGCCAGCAGCCAAGATGGCCTAGCGGGGGGGTTCTACAATGAGCAGTTCTTC
j_gene: TRBJ2-1
d_gene: TRBD2
v_gene: TRBV4-2
abundance: .

CDR3aa: CASSTGKQHMNTEAFF
CDR3nt: TGTGCCAGTAGTACAGGGAAACAGCATATGAACACTGAAGCTTTCTTT
j_gene: TRBJ1-1
d_gene: .
v_gene: TRBV19
abundance: .

CDR3aa: CASRRDSNTEAFF
CDR3nt: TGTGCCAGCCGAAGGGATTCGAACACTGAAGCTTTCTTT
j_gene: TRBJ1-1
d_gene: .
v_gene: TRBV3-1
abundance: .

CDR3aa: CASRNRLPAGDRGTDTQYF
CDR3nt: TGCGCCAGCAGGAATCGGTTGCCAGCGGGGGATCGGGGCACAGATACGCAGTATTTT
j_gene: TRBJ2-3
d_gene: TRBD2
v_gene: TRBV5-1
abundance: few

CDR3aa: CASSPPRGVTDTQYF
CDR3nt: TGTGCCAGCTCACCACCACGGGGGGTTACAGATACGCAGTATTTT
j_gene: TRBJ2-3
d_gene: TRBD2
v_gene: TRBV18
abundance: few

CDR3aa: CSAGDRANEQFF
CDR3nt: TGCAGTGCTGGAGACAGGGCCAATGAGCAGTTCTTC
j_gene: TRBJ2-1
d_gene: TRBD1
v_gene: TRBV20-1
abundance: few

CDR3aa: CSARDTGLAGITQYF
CDR3nt: TGCAGTGCTAGAGATACCGGACTAGCGGGGATTACGCAGTATTTT
j_gene: TRBJ2-3
d_gene: TRBD2
v_gene: TRBV20-1
abundance: .

CDR3aa: CASSQPKDRGNTGELFF
CDR3nt: TGCGCCAGCAGCCAACCTAAGGACAGGGGCAATACCGGGGAGCTGTTTTTT
j_gene: TRBJ2-2
d_gene: TRBD1
v_gene: TRBV4-1
abundance: .

CDR3aa: CAISESAYKISTDTQYF
CDR3nt: TGTGCCATCAGTGAGTCCGCTTACAAAATTAGCACAGATACGCAGTATTTT
j_gene: TRBJ2-3
d_gene: .
v_gene: TRBV10-3
abundance: .

CDR3aa: CASSPGQGKVPPLHF
CDR3nt: TGTGCCAGCAGCCCAGGACAGGGGAAAGTACCACCCCTCCACTTT
j_gene: TRBJ1-6
d_gene: TRBD1
v_gene: TRBV9
abundance: .

CDR3aa: CASSPPAGIDTQYF
CDR3nt: TGTGCCAGCTCACCACCAGCGGGGATCGATACGCAGTATTTT
j_gene: TRBJ2-3
d_gene: TRBD2
v_gene: TRBV18
abundance: few

CDR3aa: CASTQGPGQGDTQYF
CDR3nt: TGTGCCAGCACCCAAGGTCCCGGGCAGGGAGATACGCAGTATTTT
j_gene: TRBJ2-3
d_gene: .
v_gene: TRBV12-3/TRBV12-4
abundance: .

CDR3aa: CASSSDDNYGYTF
CDR3nt: TGTGCCAGCAGTTCGGACGATAACTATGGCTACACCTTC
j_gene: TRBJ1-2
d_gene: .
v_gene: TRBV28
abundance: few

CDR3aa: CASSDPQREQFF
CDR3nt: TGTGCCAGCAGTGACCCCCAAAGGGAGCAGTTCTTC
j_gene: TRBJ2-1
d_gene: .
v_gene: TRBV2
abundance: .

CDR3aa: CASKAGENYGYTF
CDR3nt: TGTGCCAGCAAGGCGGGGGAGAACTATGGCTACACCTTC
j_gene: TRBJ1-2
d_gene: .
v_gene: TRBV2
abundance: .

CDR3aa: CASSPSKVRETQYF
CDR3nt: TGTGCCAGCTCACCATCAAAGGTTCGGGAGACCCAGTACTTC
j_gene: TRBJ2-5
d_gene: .
v_gene: TRBV18
abundance: few

CDR3aa: CASSQSQGFTDTQYF
CDR3nt: TGTGCCAGCAGCCAATCACAGGGGTTTACAGATACGCAGTATTTT
j_gene: TRBJ2-3
d_gene: TRBD1
v_gene: TRBV3-1
abundance: .

CDR3aa: CSASPGGPLEQYF
CDR3nt: TGCAGTGCTAGTCCGGGGGGGCCCTTAGAGCAGTACTTC
j_gene: TRBJ2-7
d_gene: TRBD2
v_gene: TRBV20-1
abundance: .

CDR3aa: CAWSIPRGGVQETQYF
CDR3nt: TGTGCCTGGAGTATTCCCCGGGGCGGTGTCCAAGAGACCCAGTACTTC
j_gene: TRBJ2-5
d_gene: .
v_gene: TRBV30
abundance: .

CDR3aa: CASSPGTWYNEQFF
CDR3nt: TGTGCCAGCAGTCCCGGGACTTGGTACAATGAGCAGTTCTTC
j_gene: TRBJ2-1
d_gene: .
v_gene: TRBV12-3/TRBV12-4
abundance: few

CDR3aa: CASSQGLRETYEQYF
CDR3nt: TGCGCCAGCAGCCAAGGACTGAGAGAAACCTACGAGCAGTACTTC
j_gene: TRBJ2-7
d_gene: .
v_gene: TRBV4-1
abundance: .

CDR3aa: CASSPGHGKYGYTF
CDR3nt: TGCGCCAGCAGCCCGGGACACGGAAAGTATGGCTACACCTTC
j_gene: TRBJ1-2
d_gene: .
v_gene: TRBV5-1
abundance: .

CDR3aa: CASSPVPGDRGNYEQYF
CDR3nt: TGCGCCAGCAGCCCAGTGCCGGGGGACAGGGGAAACTACGAGCAGTACTTC
j_gene: TRBJ2-7
d_gene: TRBD1
v_gene: TRBV5-1
abundance: .

CDR3aa: CASSFYLSLDEQFF
CDR3nt: TGTGCCAGCAGTTTTTACCTTAGTTTGGATGAGCAGTTCTTC
j_gene: TRBJ2-1
d_gene: .
v_gene: TRBV12-3/TRBV12-4
abundance: few

CDR3aa: CASSLGAGDYNEQFF
CDR3nt: TGTGCCAGCAGCTTAGGGGCCGGAGACTACAATGAGCAGTTCTTC
j_gene: TRBJ2-1
d_gene: .
v_gene: TRBV7-2
abundance: few

CDR3aa: CASSLGGGRQSYEQYF
CDR3nt: TGTGCCAGCAGCTTAGGCGGGGGGAGGCAGAGCTACGAGCAGTACTTC
j_gene: TRBJ2-7
d_gene: TRBD2
v_gene: TRBV13
abundance: few

CDR3aa: CASSLATDTEAFF
CDR3nt: TGTGCCAGCAGCTTGGCAACGGACACTGAAGCTTTCTTT
j_gene: TRBJ1-1
d_gene: .
v_gene: TRBV5-5
abundance: .

CDR3aa: CATSRDGAGGTDTQYF
CDR3nt: TGTGCCACCAGCAGAGATGGGGCAGGGGGCACAGATACGCAGTATTTT
j_gene: TRBJ2-3
d_gene: .
v_gene: TRBV15
abundance: few

CDR3aa: CASSLGLGGRYEQYF
CDR3nt: TGTGCCAGCAGCTTAGGGTTGGGGGGGAGGTACGAGCAGTACTTC
j_gene: TRBJ2-7
d_gene: TRBD2
v_gene: TRBV7-2
abundance: .

CDR3aa: CASSIIPTADTEAFF
CDR3nt: TGTGCCAGTAGTATAATCCCCACAGCAGACACTGAAGCTTTCTTT
j_gene: TRBJ1-1
d_gene: .
v_gene: TRBV19
abundance: .

CDR3aa: CASSPSLGIYEQYF
CDR3nt: TGTGCCAGCAGCCCCAGCCTAGGGATATACGAGCAGTACTTC
j_gene: TRBJ2-7
d_gene: .
v_gene: TRBV9
abundance: .

CDR3aa: CSARDPGRNQPQHF
CDR3nt: TGCAGTGCTAGAGATCCGGGGCGGAATCAGCCCCAGCATTTT
j_gene: TRBJ1-5
d_gene: .
v_gene: TRBV20-1
abundance: many

CDR3aa: CASSVLTGNTGELFF
CDR3nt: TGTGCCAGCAGCGTCTTGACAGGGAACACCGGGGAGCTGTTTTTT
j_gene: TRBJ2-2
d_gene: .
v_gene: TRBV9
abundance: few

CDR3aa: CASSFLPPYNSPLHF
CDR3nt: TGTGCCAGCAGCTTTTTACCGCCCTATAATTCACCCCTCCACTTT
j_gene: TRBJ1-6
d_gene: .
v_gene: TRBV7-9
abundance: .

CDR3aa: CSATPGSTDTQYF
CDR3nt: TGCAGCGCCACCCCGGGGAGCACAGATACGCAGTATTTT
j_gene: TRBJ2-3
d_gene: .
v_gene: TRBV29-1
abundance: few

CDR3aa: CASTHSGNTEAFF
CDR3nt: TGTGCCAGCACCCACAGTGGGAACACTGAAGCTTTCTTT
j_gene: TRBJ1-1
d_gene: .
v_gene: TRBV7-3
abundance: .

CDR3aa: CASSHTDRDEQYF
CDR3nt: TGCGCCAGCAGCCACACCGACAGGGACGAGCAGTACTTC
j_gene: TRBJ2-7
d_gene: TRBD1
v_gene: TRBV4-3
abundance: .

CDR3aa: CASRYSANTEAFF
CDR3nt: TGTGCCAGCAGATATAGCGCGAACACTGAAGCTTTCTTT
j_gene: TRBJ1-1
d_gene: .
v_gene: TRBV7-8
abundance: .

CDR3aa: CSAVEGGYEQYF
CDR3nt: TGCAGCGCGGTGGAGGGTGGCTACGAGCAGTACTTC
j_gene: TRBJ2-7
d_gene: .
v_gene: TRBV29-1
abundance: many

CDR3aa: CASTEQGYEQYF
CDR3nt: TGTGCCAGCACCGAACAGGGGTACGAGCAGTACTTC
j_gene: TRBJ2-7
d_gene: TRBD1
v_gene: TRBV7-9
abundance: .

CDR3aa: CASSQEGELRVTGELFF
CDR3nt: TGTGCCAGCAGCCAAGAGGGGGAACTGAGAGTGACCGGGGAGCTGTTTTTT
j_gene: TRBJ2-2
d_gene: .
v_gene: TRBV4-2
abundance: few

CDR3aa: CASSLWYKYQETQYF
CDR3nt: TGTGCCAGCAGCTTATGGTATAAGTACCAAGAGACCCAGTACTTC
j_gene: TRBJ2-5
d_gene: .
v_gene: TRBV7-9
abundance: .

CDR3aa: CSASSSAYQETQYF
CDR3nt: TGCAGTGCTAGTTCTAGCGCCTACCAAGAGACCCAGTACTTC
j_gene: TRBJ2-5
d_gene: .
v_gene: TRBV20-1
abundance: few

CDR3aa: CASSLSLAVSSYEQYF
CDR3nt: TGTGCCAGCAGCTTATCCCTGGCAGTTTCCTCCTACGAGCAGTACTTC
j_gene: TRBJ2-7
d_gene: .
v_gene: TRBV7-6
abundance: .

CDR3aa: CASRKTSTNTEAFF
CDR3nt: TGTGCCAGCAGAAAGACATCTACTAACACTGAAGCTTTCTTT
j_gene: TRBJ1-1
d_gene: .
v_gene: TRBV5-4
abundance: .